These 32 T cell receptor beta chains originate from one sample sequenced in a study of blood T cell repertoires in COVID-19. Sequencing used immunoSEQ multiplex PCR; TCRdb keeps in-frame clones, though not all of them. The table lists a few hundred thousand clones, about 79% of them singletons. Sequenced: peripheral blood. The receptors stem from a man older than 75 with acute or convalescent COVID-19.

The chain has TRBV12-3 or TRBV12-4 and TRBJ2-3, with D uncertain. V was trimmed by 5 bases and J by 3 bases, leaving 6 bases between them. CDR3 length: 12 residues. CDR3 sequence: CASSLRTDTQYF. DNA for the CDR3: TGTGCCAGCAGTCTCAGGACAGATACGCAGTATTTT.

In its sample, this clone was seen once. The chain links TRBV24-1 to TRBJ2-1; 11 nucleotides match TRBD2. With 5 bases clipped from V and 5 bases from J, the junction kept 7 bases outside the gene matches. Germline V lookup: CDR1 KGHDR, CDR2 SFDVKD. CDR3 length: 16 residues. The CDR3 spells CATSALTSGIHNEQFF. In nucleotides, the CDR3 is TGTGCCACCAGTGCCCTGACTAGCGGGATCCACAATGAGCAGTTCTTC.

The CDR3 sequence: CASSNQENQPQHF. CDR3 DNA sequence: TGTGCCAGCAGTAATCAGGAAAATCAGCCCCAGCATTTT. This chain links TRBV2 with TRBJ1-5; D call uncertain. CDR3 length: 13 amino acids. V was cut by 5 bases and J by 4 bases, with 9 bases left in between. Germline lookup yields CDR1 SNHLY and CDR2 FYNNEI. The full variable domain, its missing parts supplied by reference TRBV2 and TRBJ1-5, is EPEVTQTPSHQVTQMGQEVILRCVPISNHLYFYWYRQILGQKVEFLVSFYNNEISEKSEIFDDQFSVERPDGSNFTLKIRSTKLEDSAMYFCASSNQENQPQHFGDGTRLSIL.

In DNA, the CDR3 is TGTGCCACCAGTGATTGGGGGCAGGCCAGCAATGAGCAGTTCTTC. Translation: CATSDWGQASNEQFF. The chain is built from TRBV24-1 and TRBJ2-1, with D perhaps TRBD1 (6 bases). The V gene lost 2 bases and the J gene lost 6 bases, with 13 bases spanning the gap. Per germline, CDR1 KGHDR and CDR2 SFDVKD. The length of the CDR3 is 15 residues.

A single count supports this clone. The gene calls are TRBV19 and TRBJ2-1; maybe TRBD1 (6 bases). The CDR3 is made up of 17 amino acids. V gave up 4 bases and J gave up 0 bases, with 16 bases separating them. Germline-derived CDR1 and CDR2 are LNHDA and SQIVND (reference sequence). The CDR3 bases are TGTGCCAGTAGTAAAATTTGGACAGTAAGCTCCTACAATGAGCAGTTCTTC. Amino acids: CASSKIWTVSSYNEQFF.

The chain employs TRBV19 and TRBJ1-4; 8 bases align to TRBD1. The CDR3 runs 14 residues. Trimming cost V 6 bases and J 4 bases; bases outside gene matches: 4. CDR1 and CDR2 from the germline V gene are LNHDA and SQIVND (reference sequence). CDR3 DNA sequence: TGTGCCAGTAGCCCAGGGGGCTTTAATGAAAAACTGTTTTTT. Translating gives CASSPGGFNEKLFF.

This rearrangement joins TRBV10-3 to TRBJ2-6, with 11 positions matching TRBD1. V was pared by 6 bases and J by 1 base, with 8 bases of the junction left unmatched. The CDR3 covers 18 residues. Looked up from germline, CDR1 is ENHRY and CDR2 is SYGVKD. CDR3: CAIRGGQGAGSGANVLTF. The CDR3 nucleotides read TGTGCCATCAGGGGAGGACAGGGGGCCGGTTCTGGGGCCAACGTCCTGACTTTC.

In this sample, this clone turned up a few times. This rearrangement joins TRBV29-1 to TRBJ1-5, with TRBD1 matching 10 bases. Per the germline V gene, CDR1 is SQVTM and CDR2 is ANQGSEA. J was trimmed by 5 bases and V by 6 bases; bases with no gene match: 4. The CDR3 contains 13 residues. The CDR3 loop is CSVRDRGHQPQHF. The DNA of the CDR3 is TGCAGCGTCCGGGACAGGGGACATCAGCCCCAGCATTTT.

This sequence joins TRBV5-4 and TRBJ2-5, with a weak D call TRBD1 (5 bases). The CDR3 consists of 13 residues. CDR1 and CDR2 (germline): SGHNT, YYREEE (reference sequence). V was clipped by 2 bases and J by 5 bases, with 10 bases between them. CDR3 amino acids: CASSFQGWETQYF. CDR3 nucleotide sequence: TGTGCCAGCAGCTTCCAGGGTTGGGAGACCCAGTACTTC.

This sequence joins TRBV5-8 and TRBJ2-7, with D possibly being TRBD2 (6 bases). The V gene's germline CDR1 is SGHTS and CDR2 YDEGEE. The germline V and J ends were trimmed by 8 bases and 0 bases, with 18 bases remaining between them. This CDR3 has 15 residues. CDR3 DNA sequence: TGTGCCAGGTCCACCGGGGGTCTCTACTCCTACGAGCAGTACTTC. This codes for CARSTGGLYSYEQYF.

The genes are TRBV6-1 and TRBJ1-5; TRBD1 aligns across 10 bases. Germline CDR1 reads MNHNS; CDR2 reads SASEGT. The V and J ends lost 4 bases and 2 bases, in that order; junction bases with no gene match: 5. The CDR3 length is 16 residues. CDR3 in DNA: TGTGCCAGCAGTGTGGGACAGGGGATTGGCAATCAGCCCCAGCATTTT. Translated, it gives CASSVGQGIGNQPQHF.

This clone has just one count. The chain carries TRBV2 and TRBJ2-7; D possibly corresponds to TRBD2 (7 bases). The germline V and J ends were trimmed by 10 bases and 0 bases, with 16 bases remaining between them. Germline V CDR1 and CDR2: SNHLY, FYNNEI. The CDR3 is made up of 14 amino acids. The CDR3 loop is CATRGGGASYEQYF. Written as DNA, the CDR3 is TGTGCCACTCGAGGAGGGGGGGCCTCCTACGAGCAGTACTTC.

This chain links TRBV30 with TRBJ1-5; no definite D call. There are 14 residues in the CDR3. Germline V lookup: CDR1 GTSNPN, CDR2 SVGIG (reference sequence). Between the trimmed V and J ends, which lost 2 bases and 1 base, there was a span of 9 bases. The CDR3 bases are TGTGCCTGGAGTCGCGAATGGAGCAATCAGCCCCAGCATTTT. Protein product: CAWSREWSNQPQHF.

This clone showed up just a few times. The chain combines TRBV11-2 with TRBJ2-1; D is undetermined. Germline V lookup: CDR1 SGHAT, CDR2 FQNNGV. This CDR3 comprises 15 residues. The V and J ends lost 4 bases and 4 bases respectively, with 14 bases between them. The DNA for the CDR3 is TGTGCCAGCAGCTCGCGACCGGGTAGGTACAATGAGCAGTTCTTC. Protein sequence: CASSSRPGRYNEQFF.

The chain joins TRBV18 to TRBJ1-6, with D perhaps matching TRBD1 (6 bases). There are 13 residues in the CDR3. The ends were cut back, 7 bases at V and 10 bases at J, with 14 bases in the middle. CDR1 KGHSH and CDR2 LQKENI come from the germline V gene. CDR3 bases: TGTGCCAGCTTTGAAACAGGGAAATCACCCCTCCACTTT. Its translation: CASFETGKSPLHF.

The V gene is TRBV12-3 or TRBV12-4, the J gene TRBJ2-7, with D maybe TRBD1 (6 bases). The CDR3 sequence is 13 residues long. Between the trimmed V and J ends, which lost 6 bases and 2 bases, there was a span of 11 bases. The CDR3 loop reads CASRQGPTYEQYF. As DNA, the CDR3 is TGTGCCAGCAGACAGGGCCCAACCTACGAGCAGTACTTC.

This chain connects TRBV18 to TRBJ1-5, with 9 bases matching TRBD1. The V gene end was trimmed by 2 bases and the J gene end by 1 base; junction bases not matched to a gene: 3. The germline V gene encodes CDR1 KGHSH and CDR2 LQKENI. The CDR3 spans 16 residues. The CDR3 loop is CASSPWGTGSNQPQHF. The CDR3 coding sequence is TGTGCCAGCTCACCATGGGGGACAGGGAGCAATCAGCCCCAGCATTTT.

The chain employs TRBV6-5 and TRBJ2-3; D is perhaps TRBD2 (5 bases). CDR3 length: 15 residues. The V end lost 6 bases, the J end lost 0 bases, and 13 bases lay between the germline ends. Germline-derived CDR1 and CDR2 are MNHEY and SVGAGI. CDR3 in amino acids: CASRGSRGSTDTQYF. The DNA for the CDR3 is TGTGCCAGCAGGGGAAGCCGGGGAAGCACAGATACGCAGTATTTT.

The V gene is TRBV5-1, the J gene TRBJ2-1; D is possibly TRBD1 (6 bases). With 5 bases removed from V and 10 bases from J, the gap between germline ends came to 16 bases. Germline V gene data show CDR1 as SGHRS and CDR2 as YFSETQ. This CDR3 comprises 13 residues. The CDR3 here is CASSGESGTEQFF. The CDR3 DNA reads TGCGCCAGCAGTGGCGAGTCCGGGACAGAGCAGTTCTTC.

The chain joins TRBV14 to TRBJ2-7, with a possible D match to TRBD1 (6 bases). The V gene's germline CDR1 is SGHDN and CDR2 FVKESK. The V and J ends lost 5 bases and 3 bases respectively, with 17 bases between them. This CDR3 has 15 amino acids. This chain's CDR3 is CASSSRTVVVYEQYF. CDR3 DNA: TGTGCCAGCAGCTCCCGGACAGTGGTGGTCTACGAGCAGTACTTC.

This clone came up a few times. CDR3 loop: CASSSPGDTQYF. CDR3 in DNA: TGTGCCAGCAGCTCCCCCGGAGATACGCAGTATTTT. The chain carries TRBV7-3 and TRBJ2-3; no reliable D call. V dropped 4 bases and J dropped 5 bases, with 7 bases sitting between them. The CDR3 is made up of 12 amino acids. In germline, CDR1 is SGHTA, CDR2 FQGTGA. Complete variable domain (other parts from reference TRBV7-3 and TRBJ2-3): GAGVSQTPSNKVTEKGKYVELRCDPISGHTALYWYRQSLGQGPEFLIYFQGTGAADDSGLPNDRFFAVRPEGSVSTLKIQRTERGDSAVYLCASSSPGDTQYFGPGTRLTVL.

V gene TRBV24-1 combines with J gene TRBJ2-2; TRBD1 aligns across 7 bases. Germline CDR1 and CDR2: KGHDR and SFDVKD. V was clipped by 1 base and J by 6 bases; unmatched bases: 7. The CDR3 length is 16 residues. The CDR3 loop is CATSDFQGDGSGELFF. The CDR3 bases are TGTGCCACCAGTGATTTTCAGGGGGACGGGTCCGGGGAGCTGTTTTTT.

This clone has a handful of counts. The chain links TRBV20-1 to TRBJ1-1, with TRBD1 identical over 7 bases. V was clipped by 8 bases and J by 11 bases; unmatched bases: 11. CDR1 is DFQATT, CDR2 SNEGSKA, per germline (reference sequence). The CDR3 length is 11 residues. The CDR3 protein is CSPETGPKAFF. The CDR3 region has the DNA TGCAGTCCAGAGACAGGGCCCAAGGCTTTCTTT.

The chain couples TRBV13 to TRBJ1-6; D uncertain. Germline CDR1 PRHDT, CDR2 FYEKMQ (reference sequence). The CDR3 extends over 15 amino acids. V shed 0 bases and J shed 9 bases, with 12 bases lying between them. The CDR3 sequence: CASSLGGPRGSPLHF. The DNA for the CDR3 is TGTGCCAGCAGCTTAGGGGGTCCAAGAGGTTCACCCCTCCACTTT.

This clone was counted only a few times. The V call is TRBV24-1, the J call TRBJ1-5, with 7 bases that match TRBD1. The CDR3 extends over 13 amino acids. Germline V gene data show CDR1 as KGHDR and CDR2 as SFDVKD. Losses at the gene ends were 9 bases for V and 9 bases for J; bases not matched to a gene: 10. This CDR3 reads CATRGQPSGPQHF. As DNA, the CDR3 is TGTGCCACCCGGGGACAGCCTTCAGGGCCCCAGCATTTT.

The rearrangement uses TRBV2 and TRBJ2-4; weak D call: TRBD2 (6 bases). The ends were cut back, 6 bases at V and 1 base at J, with 13 bases in the middle. The CDR3 loop spans 15 amino acids. Germline assignment: CDR1 SNHLY and CDR2 FYNNEI. The CDR3 is CASRFGGTAKNIQYF. The CDR3 bases are TGTGCCAGCAGGTTTGGGGGGACGGCCAAAAACATTCAGTACTTC.

This clone was observed a few times. The chain carries TRBV24-1 and TRBJ2-2, with D perhaps TRBD1 (6 bases). From germline, CDR1 is KGHDR and CDR2 SFDVKD. The CDR3 spans 13 residues. V was cut by 8 bases and J by 4 bases, with 10 bases left in between. This CDR3 reads CATTGVGTGELFF. In DNA, the CDR3 is TGTGCCACCACAGGGGTCGGCACCGGGGAGCTGTTTTTT.

In its sample, this clone was seen once. The V call is TRBV5-1, the J call TRBJ2-1; tentatively, D is TRBD2 (5 bases). The V and J ends lost 3 bases and 7 bases respectively, with 23 bases between them. The CDR3 totals 17 residues. Germline CDR1 is SGHRS and CDR2 is YFSETQ. Written as DNA, the CDR3 is TGCGCCAGCAGCTCCCCGGGCCACCTCCGCGAGGGAAATGAGCAGTTCTTC. Its protein product is CASSSPGHLREGNEQFF.

The chain joins TRBV6-6 to TRBJ1-4; 10 bases agree with TRBD1. The CDR3 runs to 17 residues. Germline loops: CDR1 MNHNY, CDR2 SVGAGI (reference sequence). Trimming cost V 5 bases and J 3 bases; bases outside gene matches: 9. CDR3 region: CASSPRQGAWANEKLFF. The CDR3 bases are TGTGCCAGCAGTCCCAGACAGGGGGCGTGGGCTAATGAAAAACTGTTTTTT.

In its sample, this clone was seen once. The chain uses TRBV19 and TRBJ1-1, with D possibly matching TRBD1 (6 bases). Trimming left V 2 bases short and J 7 bases short, with 14 bases between. CDR3 size: 14 residues. Germline CDR1 reads LNHDA; CDR2 reads SQIVND (reference sequence). The CDR3 bases are TGTGCCAGTAGTATAACAGGGAACAGTGTTGAAGCTTTCTTT. Translating gives CASSITGNSVEAFF.

V usage is TRBV5-1 and J usage is TRBJ1-2; a weak D match, TRBD1 (6 bases). The CDR3 is 14 amino acids. Germline CDR1 and CDR2: SGHRS and YFSETQ. V was pared by 0 bases and J by 6 bases, with 12 bases between. The CDR3 DNA sequence: TGCGCCAGCAGCTTGGCCCTGGGGGCTGATGGCTACACCTTC. Its translation is CASSLALGADGYTF.

The chain has TRBV7-6 and TRBJ2-2; possible D gene TRBD2, 5 bases. Germline assignment: CDR1 SGHVS and CDR2 FNYEAQ. Trimming left V 4 bases short and J 7 bases short, with 25 bases between. The CDR3 sequence is 18 residues long. The CDR3 protein is CASSSQSGGYFKGGELFF. The CDR3 nucleotides read TGTGCCAGCAGCTCCCAAAGCGGCGGATACTTTAAAGGCGGGGAGCTGTTTTTT.